The present entry profiles one T cell receptor beta chain with its context. Its antigen is as yet unknown. This specimen comes from a study of lymphopenia after photon versus proton radiotherapy. The CDR3 consists of 14 residues. The germline gives CDR1 MNHEY, CDR2 SMNVEV (reference sequence). V lost 3 bases, J lost 0 bases, and 9 bases lay in between. Study findings and constraints: Post-nadir TCR diversity decline inversely tracked overall survival among those who died. After the lymphocyte nadir, photon-treated repertoires showed oligoclonal expansion, especially of CD8+ Temra cells. Under photons, naive T cells and diversity fell while effector/memory populations rose. Better survival with proton therapy was suggested as possible, not demonstrated.

Sequenced by immunoSEQ multiplex PCR; TCRdb stores in-frame clones only, minus some. This table holds tens of thousands of clones, around 86% found once. The V gene is TRBV27, the J gene TRBJ2-7, with D perhaps matching TRBD2 (6 bases). The sample here was peripheral blood, taken from a patient treated with proton-based radiotherapy. The sequence was collected from a woman in her 70s with pancreatic cancer. CDR3 protein: CASSLRGPSYEQYF. The CDR3 bases are TGTGCCAGCAGTTTGCGGGGCCCCTCCTACGAGCAGTACTTC.